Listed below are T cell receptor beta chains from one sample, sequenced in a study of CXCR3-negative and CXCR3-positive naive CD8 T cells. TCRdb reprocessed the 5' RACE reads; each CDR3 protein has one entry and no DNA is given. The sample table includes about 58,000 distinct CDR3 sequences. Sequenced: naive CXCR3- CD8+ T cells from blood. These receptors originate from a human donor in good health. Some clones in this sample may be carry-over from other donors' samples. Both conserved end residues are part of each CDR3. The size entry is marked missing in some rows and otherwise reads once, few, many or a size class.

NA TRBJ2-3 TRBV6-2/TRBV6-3 CASSYQQNTDTQYF
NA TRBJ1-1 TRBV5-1 CASSLEGREFTEAFF
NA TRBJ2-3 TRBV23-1 CASSPGQSDTQYF
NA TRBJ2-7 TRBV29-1 CSARTGAGPYEQYF
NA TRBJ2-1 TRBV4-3 CASNQGYRTDNEQFF
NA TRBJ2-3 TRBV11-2 CASRQGTDTQYF
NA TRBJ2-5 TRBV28 CASGGPQETQYF
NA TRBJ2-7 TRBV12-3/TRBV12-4 CASSRPGQSYEQYF
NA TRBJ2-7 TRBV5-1 CASSPYPVRGADYEQYF
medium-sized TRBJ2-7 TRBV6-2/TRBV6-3 CASRSRWPVGRDEQYF
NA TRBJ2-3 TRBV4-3 CASTRSGGGTDTQYF
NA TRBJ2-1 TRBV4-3 CASSPRLAGGYDEQFF
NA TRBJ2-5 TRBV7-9 CASSAGRDLQETQYF